One sample yielded the 29 T cell receptor beta chains listed below, sequenced in a study of shared clonotypes between healthy human individuals. Data came from immunoSEQ multiplex PCR; TCRdb stores just in-frame clones and leaves some out. The table includes fewer than 800,000 clones, 92% detected once. Selected positively for CCR7 and CD45RO-negative, naive CD8 cells excluded terminally differentiated effector memory CD45RA+ cells. The sample taken for sequencing was naive CD8+ T cells sorted from blood. The receptors come from a man aged 25-40 years in good health.

About this clone itself: The sample carries other DNA sequences with the same CDR3. CDR3 sequence: CASSGSSYEQYF. The CDR3 DNA sequence: TGTGCCAGCTCCGGTAGCTCCTACGAGCAGTACTTC. V gene TRBV28 combines with J gene TRBJ2-7; no clear D gene. This CDR3 spans 12 amino acids. V shed 8 bases and J shed 0 bases, with 8 bases lying between them. CDR1 and CDR2 (germline): MDHEN, SYDVKM.

The chain uses TRBV19 and TRBJ1-4; TRBD1 agrees at 7 bases. Germline V gene data show CDR1 as LNHDA and CDR2 as SQIVND (reference sequence). The CDR3 contains 13 residues. Trimming at V came to 5 bases and at J to 12 bases, leaving 9 bases not matched to a gene. The CDR3 sequence is CASSPTAGTELFF. CDR3 in DNA: TGTGCCAGTAGTCCCACTGCCGGGACAGAACTGTTTTTT.

This chain connects TRBV25-1 to TRBJ1-5; no clear D. V was clipped by 4 bases and J by 5 bases, with 9 bases between them. CDR3 length: 13 amino acids. In germline, CDR1 is MGHDK, CDR2 SYGVNS. CDR3 residues: CASSGVGDQPQHF. In nucleotides, the CDR3 is TGTGCCAGCAGTGGGGTGGGCGATCAGCCCCAGCATTTT.

This chain uses TRBV5-4 with TRBJ1-2; D is unresolved. Per germline, CDR1 SGHNT and CDR2 YYREEE (reference sequence). There are 14 residues in the CDR3. V shed 2 bases and J shed 3 bases, with 11 bases lying between them. The CDR3 loop is CASSFAGMDYGYTF. As DNA, the CDR3 is TGTGCCAGCAGCTTCGCGGGCATGGACTATGGCTACACCTTC.

CDR3: CASSLNRAYEQYF. Written as DNA, the CDR3 is TGTGCCAGCAGTTTAAACAGGGCCTACGAGCAGTACTTC. This rearrangement joins TRBV27 to TRBJ2-7; D possibly corresponds to TRBD1 (6 bases). Germline CDR1 is MNHEY and CDR2 is SMNVEV (reference sequence). The V gene lost 2 bases and the J gene lost 2 bases, with 7 bases spanning the gap. There are 13 residues in the CDR3.

The V and J genes are TRBV29-1 and TRBJ2-7, with D uncertain. The CDR3 is made up of 9 amino acids. The V and J ends lost 3 bases and 6 bases respectively, with 3 bases between them. Germline V lookup: CDR1 SQVTM, CDR2 ANQGSEA. Here the CDR3 reads CSVDGEQYF. The CDR3, as DNA: TGCAGCGTTGACGGCGAGCAGTACTTC.

In its sample, this clone was seen once. This chain joins TRBV27 and TRBJ1-2, with 8 bases matching TRBD1. Germline loops: CDR1 MNHEY, CDR2 SMNVEV (reference sequence). The ends lost 5 bases at V and 9 bases at J; junction bases unmatched: 5. The CDR3 is 12 amino acids. DNA for the CDR3: TGTGCCAGCAGTCCACGACAGGGGAGCTACACCTTC. It translates to CASSPRQGSYTF.

The genes are TRBV21-1 and TRBJ1-2; the D segment call TRBD1 is taken from the table without a DNA check. TRBV21-1 is tagged as a pseudogene. The CDR3 has 14 amino acids. The CDR3 here is CASSTGQGSYGYTF. The CDR3, as DNA: TGTGCCAGCAGCACAGGACAGGGGAGCTATGGCTACACCTTC.

This chain uses TRBV6-5 with TRBJ2-1, with no clear D. The V gene lost 6 bases and the J gene lost 4 bases, with 10 bases spanning the gap. This CDR3 spans 13 amino acids. Germline V gives CDR1 MNHEY, CDR2 SVGAGI. The CDR3 DNA is TGTGCCAGCAGCAAAACTTGGTACAATGAGCAGTTCTTC. This sequence encodes CASSKTWYNEQFF.

This clone was seen just once. The chain is built from TRBV19 and TRBJ2-7; 10 bases line up with TRBD1. V was clipped by 5 bases and J by 3 bases; unmatched bases: 7. The CDR3 spans 15 residues. From germline, CDR1 is LNHDA and CDR2 SQIVND (reference sequence). DNA of the CDR3: TGTGCCAGTAGTGGCCGGGACAGGGGAGGCTACGAGCAGTACTTC. This gives the protein CASSGRDRGGYEQYF.

The J gene is TRBJ1-2, the V gene TRBV27; D possibly corresponds to TRBD1 (6 bases). CDR1 MNHEY and CDR2 SMNVEV come from the germline V gene (reference sequence). This CDR3 is built from 20 residues. V gave up 4 bases and J gave up 4 bases, with 31 bases separating them. The CDR3 DNA reads as TGTGCCAGCAGTTACACCGAACTTCGACGGACCGGGGGCGCGTTCTATGGCTACACCTTC. This gives the protein CASSYTELRRTGGAFYGYTF.

Written as DNA, the CDR3 is TGTGCCAGCAGCTTGGCTGGGAGCCTCTACGAGCAGTACTTC. Protein sequence: CASSLAGSLYEQYF. V is TRBV5-6 and J is TRBJ2-7; a possible D gene is TRBD2 (5 bases). Trimming pared 0 bases from V and 3 bases from J, leaving 10 bases between. The germline gives CDR1 SGHDT, CDR2 YYEEEE. CDR3 length equals 14 residues.

The V call is TRBV4-1, the J call TRBJ2-3, with 7 positions matching TRBD2. This CDR3 is 15 amino acids long. The germline gives CDR1 MGHRA, CDR2 YSYEKL. The V segment lost 1 base and the J segment 5 bases; nucleotides outside the gene matches: 6. Here the CDR3 DNA reads TGCGCCAGCAGCCAAGCTGCGGGAGTTGAAGATACGCAGTATTTT. Protein product: CASSQAAGVEDTQYF.

The J gene is TRBJ2-6, the V gene TRBV5-4; D remains unclear. Germline CDR1 reads SGHNT; CDR2 reads YYREEE (reference sequence). The germline V and J ends were trimmed by 3 bases and 0 bases, with 10 bases remaining between them. The CDR3 extends over 16 amino acids. The CDR3 bases are TGTGCCAGCAGCTCACTGGACCCCTCTGGGGCCAACGTCCTGACTTTC. Translation gives CASSSLDPSGANVLTF.

The J gene is TRBJ2-2, the V gene TRBV4-1, with 8 bases fitting TRBD1. J was trimmed by 7 bases and V by 1 base; bases with no gene match: 8. The CDR3 covers 16 residues. CDR1 MGHRA and CDR2 YSYEKL come from the germline V gene. The CDR3 spells CASSQAPGQDSGELFF. Written as DNA, the CDR3 is TGCGCCAGCAGCCAAGCGCCGGGACAGGACAGCGGGGAGCTGTTTTTT.

V usage is TRBV5-1 and J usage is TRBJ2-3, with D perhaps TRBD1 or TRBD2 (6 bases each). Germline values: CDR1 SGHRS, CDR2 YFSETQ. This CDR3 is 16 amino acids long. V lost 6 bases and J 5 bases, leaving 22 bases between the germline ends. The CDR3 coding sequence is TGCGCCAGCACATGGAGAAATCCGAAGGGGGGAGATACGCAGTATTTT. Translation gives CASTWRNPKGGDTQYF. Using reference TRBV5-1 and TRBJ2-3 for the parts outside the CDR3, the full variable domain is KAGVTQTPRYLIKTRGQQVTLSCSPISGHRSVSWYQQTPGQGLQFLFEYFSETQRNKGNFPGRFSGRQFSNSRSEMNVSTLELGDSALYLCASTWRNPKGGDTQYFGPGTRLTVL.

The chain uses TRBV6-5 and TRBJ1-2; 7 bases line up with TRBD1. Germline V gene lookup returns CDR1 MNHEY and CDR2 SVGAGI. J was trimmed by 5 bases and V by 6 bases; bases with no gene match: 6. The CDR3 totals 13 residues. CDR3 protein: CASSSGTEYGYTF. The CDR3 DNA reads TGTGCCAGCAGCTCCGGGACAGAATATGGCTACACCTTC.

J is TRBJ2-1 and V is TRBV14; TRBD2 agrees at 11 bases. The germline gives CDR1 SGHDN, CDR2 FVKESK. J was trimmed by 6 bases and V by 5 bases; bases with no gene match: 9. The CDR3 totals 16 residues. CDR3 DNA sequence: TGTGCCAGCAGCGTGCCGGGACTAGCGGCGTTCAATGAGCAGTTCTTC. Translated: CASSVPGLAAFNEQFF.

The rearrangement joins TRBV19 to TRBJ2-1; no firm D call. The CDR3 has 17 amino acids. From germline, CDR1 is LNHDA and CDR2 SQIVND (reference sequence). Deletions cut 3 bases from V and 1 base from J, with 16 bases between. The CDR3 reads CASSMDHPGGSYNEQFF. In DNA form, the CDR3 reads TGTGCCAGTAGTATGGACCATCCGGGTGGATCCTACAATGAGCAGTTCTTC. The full variable domain, its missing parts supplied by reference TRBV19 and TRBJ2-1, is DGGITQSPKYLFRKEGQNVTLSCEQNLNHDAMYWYRQDPGQGLRLIYYSQIVNDFQKGDIAEGYSVSREKKESFPLTVTSAQKNPTAFYLCASSMDHPGGSYNEQFFGPGTRLTVL.

The chain links TRBV10-3 to TRBJ2-1; D could derive from TRBD1 or TRBD2 (5 bases each). Germline V gives CDR1 ENHRY, CDR2 SYGVKD. Trimming cost V 0 bases and J 8 bases, with 17 bases left between them. The CDR3 contains 16 residues. CDR3 region: CAISESGVGLWYEQFF. The CDR3 coding sequence is TGTGCCATCAGTGAGTCGGGGGTGGGCCTTTGGTATGAGCAGTTCTTC.

V usage is TRBV4-1 and J usage is TRBJ2-2; D perhaps matches TRBD1 (5 bases). The CDR3 runs to 15 residues. Between the trimmed V and J ends, which lost 0 bases and 5 bases, there was a span of 10 bases. Germline assignment: CDR1 MGHRA and CDR2 YSYEKL. CDR3 nucleotides: TGCGCCAGCAGCCAAGACCCTCCAGGGACCGGGGAGCTGTTTTTT. It specifies CASSQDPPGTGELFF.

The chain couples TRBV5-1 to TRBJ2-1, with 13 positions matching TRBD2. With 5 bases clipped from V and 0 bases from J, the junction kept 11 bases outside the gene matches. The germline CDR1 and CDR2 sequences are SGHRS and YFSETQ. This CDR3 has 19 amino acids. The CDR3 reads CASRPGTSGTRSSYNEQFF. In DNA form, the CDR3 reads TGCGCCAGCAGGCCCGGGACTAGCGGGACCCGAAGCTCCTACAATGAGCAGTTCTTC.

This chain joins TRBV2 and TRBJ2-7, with unresolved D. Trimming took off 8 bases at V and 3 bases at J, with 20 bases between the two ends. CDR3 length equals 15 residues. Germline CDR1 is SNHLY and CDR2 is FYNNEI. DNA for the CDR3: TGTGCCAGCGGCGGATGGGATCCGAACTACTACGAGCAGTACTTC. Translating it yields CASGGWDPNYYEQYF.

This chain uses TRBV7-9 with TRBJ2-7; 8 nucleotides agree with TRBD1. The junction had 10 bases not matched to a gene; V was cut back by 4 bases and J by 2 bases. The CDR3 covers 16 residues. CDR1 and CDR2 (germline): SEHNR, FQNEAQ (reference sequence). As DNA, the CDR3 is TGTGCCAGCAGCTCCTCGGGACAGGACAATCCCTACGAGCAGTACTTC. It is translated as CASSSSGQDNPYEQYF.

The chain carries TRBV7-6 and TRBJ2-7; no clear D gene. Trimming took off 2 bases at V and 2 bases at J, with 10 bases between the two ends. CDR1 is SGHVS and CDR2 is FNYEAQ in the germline V gene. The CDR3 contains 14 residues. CDR3 coding DNA: TGTGCCAGCAGCTTATCTACAGTTGCCTACGAGCAGTACTTC. Protein sequence: CASSLSTVAYEQYF.

This chain joins TRBV7-6 and TRBJ2-2; tentatively, D is TRBD2 (6 bases). Per the germline V gene, CDR1 is SGHVS and CDR2 is FNYEAQ. V was shortened by 7 bases and J by 6 bases, with 18 bases between the two germline ends. This CDR3 has 15 amino acids. For the CDR3, the DNA is TGTGCCAGCACCCGTAAGGGACTGGGGGCCGGGGAGCTGTTTTTT. It codes for CASTRKGLGAGELFF.

The chain combines TRBV15 with TRBJ1-2; the D gene is possibly TRBD1 (6 bases). Trimming took 9 bases from V and 0 from J, leaving 17 bases between them. CDR3 length: 15 residues. Germline V gene lookup returns CDR1 LNHNV and CDR2 YYDKDF (reference sequence). The CDR3 protein is CATRVSGDSNYGYTF. CDR3 DNA: TGTGCCACTAGAGTTTCAGGGGACTCTAACTATGGCTACACCTTC.

CDR3 loop: CASRKSEETNEKLFF. CDR3 bases: TGTGCCAGCAGGAAAAGCGAGGAAACTAATGAAAAACTGTTTTTT. V gene TRBV2 combines with J gene TRBJ1-4; D unresolved. The germline V gene has CDR1 SNHLY and CDR2 FYNNEI. The CDR3 sequence is 15 residues long. The ends were cut back, 6 bases at V and 1 base at J, with 12 bases in the middle.

This clone has just a few counts. The chain couples TRBV9 to TRBJ2-7; the D gene is possibly TRBD2 (6 bases). Per germline, CDR1 SGDLS and CDR2 YYNGEE. Trimming took off 3 bases at V and 5 bases at J, with 18 bases between the two ends. CDR3 length equals 15 residues. CDR3 residues: CASSGGDSQRHEQYF. DNA of the CDR3: TGTGCCAGCAGCGGAGGGGACTCCCAAAGGCACGAGCAGTACTTC.